These 16 T cell receptor beta chains originate from one sample sequenced in a study of T-cell reconstitution after alpha-beta-depleted transplantation in children. Preparation of the TCRbeta library was carried out with unique molecular identifiers. MiXCR was run by TCRdb on the PCR reads, yielding one entry per CDR3 protein. Found here are approximately 250,000 distinct CDR3 sequences, 7.5% to 10% of them singletons; the top ten hold about 4.8%. The source material was PBMCs from the stem cell graft donor, sampled from the stem cell graft. These receptor sequences come from a human donor who donated a stem cell graft to a child with SCID.

This clonotype has at least ten counts. The V and J genes are TRBV29-1 and TRBJ2-3; the D gene could be TRBD1 or TRBD2 (5 bases each). Deletions cut 3 bases from V and 8 bases from J, with 18 bases between. Germline V gene data show CDR1 as SQVTM and CDR2 as ANQGSEA. The CDR3 contains 14 residues. CDR3 sequence (DNA): TGCAGCGTTGATACCGGGACCGTAGGGGCTACGCAGTATTTT. This codes for CSVDTGTVGATQYF.

There are a few counts of this clonotype. The V call is TRBV12-3 or TRBV12-4, the J call TRBJ1-4; D unresolved. V was shortened by 3 bases and J by 8 bases, with 4 bases between the two germline ends. The CDR3 is 11 residues long. In nucleotides, the CDR3 is TGTGCCAGCAGTTTTTACGAAAAACTGTTTTTT. It specifies CASSFYEKLFF.

This clonotype was counted at least ten times. V usage is TRBV5-1 and J usage is TRBJ2-3; TRBD2 matches at 11 bases. V lost 4 bases, J lost 0 bases, and 1 base stayed unmatched. The CDR3 is 15 residues long. The germline gives CDR1 SGHRS, CDR2 YFSETQ. CDR3 nucleotides: TGCGCCAGCAGCCTAGCGGGGGGTAGCACAGATACGCAGTATTTT. Its translation: CASSLAGGSTDTQYF. The full variable domain, its missing parts supplied by reference TRBV5-1 and TRBJ2-3, is KAGVTQTPRYLIKTRGQQVTLSCSPISGHRSVSWYQQTPGQGLQFLFEYFSETQRNKGNFPGRFSGRQFSNSRSEMNVSTLELGDSALYLCASSLAGGSTDTQYFGPGTRLTVL.

At least ten counts were recorded for this clonotype. This chain joins TRBV5-6 and TRBJ2-3, with D perhaps matching TRBD1 (5 bases). Germline V gives CDR1 SGHDT, CDR2 YYEEEE. With 4 bases removed from V and 0 bases from J, the gap between germline ends came to 15 bases. The CDR3 extends over 16 amino acids. In DNA form, the CDR3 reads TGTGCCAGCAGCATTAGGGGCAAGTCCAGCACAGATACGCAGTATTTT. Its protein product is CASSIRGKSSTDTQYF. The full variable domain, rest sourced from reference TRBV5-6 and TRBJ2-3, is DAGVTQSPTHLIKTRGQQVTLRCSPKSGHDTVSWYQQALGQGPQFIFQYYEEEERQRGNFPDRFSGHQFPNYSSELNVNALLLGDSALYLCASSIRGKSSTDTQYFGPGTRLTVL.

This clonotype was seen many times. This sequence joins TRBV20-1 and TRBJ1-4, with a weak D call TRBD1 (6 bases). CDR1 DFQATT and CDR2 SNEGSKA come from the germline V gene (reference sequence). The length of the CDR3 is 14 residues. V lost 6 bases and J 8 bases, leaving 19 bases between the germline ends. The CDR3 DNA follows: TGCAGTGCGGTTCGGACAGCTGGGGGCGAAAAACTGTTTTTT. It is translated as CSAVRTAGGEKLFF.

This clonotype was counted many times. The chain recombines TRBV15 with TRBJ1-4; a possible D gene is TRBD1 (5 bases). CDR1 is LNHNV and CDR2 is YYDKDF in the germline V gene (reference sequence). Between the trimmed V and J ends, which lost 4 bases and 7 bases, there was a span of 19 bases. CDR3 length: 16 amino acids. The CDR3 DNA is TGTGCCACCAGCATCACAGGAAACTTACGGGGTGAAAAACTGTTTTTT. Translating gives CATSITGNLRGEKLFF.

This clonotype was counted ten times or more. This rearrangement joins TRBV6-1 to TRBJ1-2; the D is unclear. The V and J ends lost 2 bases and 9 bases respectively, with 10 bases between them. CDR3 length equals 12 residues. Germline-derived CDR1 and CDR2 are MNHNS and SASEGT. This CDR3 reads CASSEPGSRYTF. CDR3 sequence (DNA): TGTGCCAGCAGTGAACCGGGCTCTCGCTACACCTTC.

This clonotype was recorded many times. The chain links TRBV5-5 to TRBJ1-5, with TRBD1 matching over 10 bases. V trimming: 4 bases; J trimming: 3 bases; junction bases outside the gene matches: 4. The CDR3 runs to 15 residues. Germline CDR1 and CDR2: SGHKS and YYEKEE (reference sequence). The CDR3 sequence: CASSEGQGLNQPQHF. The DNA for the CDR3 is TGTGCCAGCAGCGAGGGACAGGGGCTCAATCAGCCCCAGCATTTT. Using reference TRBV5-5 and TRBJ1-5 for the parts outside the CDR3, the full variable domain is DAGVTQSPTHLIKTRGQQVTLRCSPISGHKSVSWYQQVLGQGPQFIFQYYEKEERGRGNFPDRFSARQFPNYSSELNVNALLLGDSALYLCASSEGQGLNQPQHFGDGTRLSIL.

This clonotype has ten or more counts. The V gene is TRBV7-2, the J gene TRBJ1-1; TRBD1 matches 7 bases. V dropped 2 bases and J dropped 6; count of bases not matched to a gene: 9. The CDR3 is 15 amino acids. Germline CDR1 is SGHTA and CDR2 is FQGNSA. The CDR3, as DNA: TGTGCCAGCAGCTTATTTCGACAGGGTTCCTCTGAAGCTTTCTTT. As protein: CASSLFRQGSSEAFF.

The chain employs TRBV3-1 and TRBJ2-3, with D unclear. The CDR3 loop spans 13 amino acids. V lost 1 base to trimming and J lost 6 bases, with 8 bases between them. The germline V gene has CDR1 LGHDT and CDR2 YNNKEL (reference sequence). The CDR3 region has the DNA TGTGCCAGCAGCCAAGTGGACCGGGATACGCAGTATTTT. It codes for CASSQVDRDTQYF.

The rearrangement links TRBV19 to TRBJ2-5; 7 nucleotides agree with TRBD1. The germline CDR1 and CDR2 sequences are LNHDA and SQIVND (reference sequence). This CDR3 contains 15 residues. Trimming took 3 bases from V and 4 from J; bases not matched to a gene: 8. The CDR3 region has the DNA TGTGCCAGTAGTATGACGGGTACAGGGGCAGAGACCCAGTACTTC. Its protein is CASSMTGTGAETQYF.

The genes are TRBV18 and TRBJ2-1, with D perhaps TRBD1 or TRBD2 (5 bases each). The CDR3 spans 14 residues. The germline gives CDR1 KGHSH, CDR2 LQKENI. V was clipped by 3 bases and J by 7 bases, with 13 bases between them. The CDR3 coding sequence is TGTGCCAGCTCACCCCTAGTGGGGACGAATGAGCAGTTCTTC. Translating it yields CASSPLVGTNEQFF.

This clonotype was counted ten times or more. CDR3 nucleotides: TGTGCCAGCAGCAACGGGACAACTAGCACAGATACGCAGTATTTT. This encodes CASSNGTTSTDTQYF. The rearrangement links TRBV6-5 to TRBJ2-3; perhaps TRBD1 as D (6 bases). The CDR3 consists of 15 residues. Germline assignment: CDR1 MNHEY and CDR2 SVGAGI. Trimming took 6 bases from V and 0 from J, leaving 13 bases between them.

The sample holds many counts of this clonotype. This chain joins TRBV4-1 and TRBJ2-3, with 11 bases lining up with TRBD2. The CDR3 contains 17 residues. CDR1 and CDR2 from the germline V gene are MGHRA and YSYEKL. The V gene end was trimmed by 0 bases and the J gene end by 2 bases; junction bases not matched to a gene: 4. DNA for the CDR3: TGCGCCAGCAGCCAAGAACATAGCGGGGGGGCCACAGATACGCAGTATTTT. Translated, it gives CASSQEHSGGATDTQYF.

This clonotype was observed many times. The J gene is TRBJ2-3, the V gene TRBV5-1; TRBD1 might be the D (6 bases). The length of the CDR3 is 16 residues. Trimming pared 4 bases from V and 0 bases from J, leaving 15 bases between. Germline CDR1 and CDR2: SGHRS and YFSETQ. The DNA for the CDR3 is TGCGCCAGCAGCCCGGCGACAGGCGTAAGCACAGATACGCAGTATTTT. It is translated as CASSPATGVSTDTQYF.

The CDR3 reads CASSPGVPWVGTRETQYF. As DNA, the CDR3 is TGTGCCAGCAGCCCCGGGGTCCCGTGGGTGGGTACAAGAGAGACCCAGTACTTC. J is TRBJ2-5 and V is TRBV4-2; D is possibly TRBD2 (5 bases). CDR1 is LGHNA and CDR2 is YNFKEQ in the germline V gene. The CDR3 is made up of 18 amino acids. The ends were cut back, 4 bases at V and 4 bases at J, with 25 bases in the middle.